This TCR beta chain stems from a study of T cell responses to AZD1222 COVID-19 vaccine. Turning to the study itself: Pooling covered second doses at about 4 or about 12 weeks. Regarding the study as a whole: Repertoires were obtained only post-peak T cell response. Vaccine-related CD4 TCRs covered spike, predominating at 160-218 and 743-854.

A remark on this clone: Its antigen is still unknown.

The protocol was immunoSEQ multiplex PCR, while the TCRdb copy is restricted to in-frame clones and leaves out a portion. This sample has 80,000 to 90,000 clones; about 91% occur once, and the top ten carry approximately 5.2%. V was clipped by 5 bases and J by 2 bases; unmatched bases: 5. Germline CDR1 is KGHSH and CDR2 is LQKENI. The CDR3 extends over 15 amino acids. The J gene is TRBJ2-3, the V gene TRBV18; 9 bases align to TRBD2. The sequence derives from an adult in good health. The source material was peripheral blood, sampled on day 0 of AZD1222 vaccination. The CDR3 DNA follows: TGTGCCAGCTCAAATAGCGGGAGTGACACAGATACGCAGTATTTT. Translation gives CASSNSGSDTDTQYF.